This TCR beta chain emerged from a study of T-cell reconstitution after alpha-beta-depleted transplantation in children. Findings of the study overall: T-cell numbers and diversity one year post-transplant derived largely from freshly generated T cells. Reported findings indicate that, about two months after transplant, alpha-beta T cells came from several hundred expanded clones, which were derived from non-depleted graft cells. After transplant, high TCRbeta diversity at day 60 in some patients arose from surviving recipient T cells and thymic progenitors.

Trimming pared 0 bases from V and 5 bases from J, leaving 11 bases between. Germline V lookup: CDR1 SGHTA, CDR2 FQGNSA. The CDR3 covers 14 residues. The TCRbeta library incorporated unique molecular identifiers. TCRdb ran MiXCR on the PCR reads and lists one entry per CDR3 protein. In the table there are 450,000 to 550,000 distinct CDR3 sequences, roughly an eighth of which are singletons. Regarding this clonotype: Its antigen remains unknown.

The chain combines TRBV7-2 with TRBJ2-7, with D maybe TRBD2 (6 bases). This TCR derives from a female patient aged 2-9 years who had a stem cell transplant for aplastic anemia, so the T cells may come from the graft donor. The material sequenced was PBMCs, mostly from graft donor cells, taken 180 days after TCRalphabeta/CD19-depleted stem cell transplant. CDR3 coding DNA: TGTGCCAGCAGCTTAGCCGGAGGGCCTAACGAGCAGTACGTC. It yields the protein CASSLAGGPNEQYV.